This TCR beta chain was obtained from a study of OX40 agonist ivuxolimab in advanced cancers. At the level of the study: Ivuxolimab, an agonistic anti-OX40 (CD134) antibody, was given to patients. Broader study findings: Expanded clones tended on average to be more numerous among CD8+ T cells than CD4+.

The V and J ends lost 4 bases and 1 base respectively, with 14 bases between them. Looked up from germline, CDR1 is SGHNT and CDR2 is YYREEE (reference sequence). This CDR3 has 15 amino acids. Sampling of blood occurred at baseline, cycle 4 day 1, and cycle 7 day 1. This clone was detected once. Its antigen is undetermined. Clones were sequenced by immunoSEQ multiplex PCR, and TCRdb holds only the in-frame ones, with some missing. Of about 50,000 clones in the sample, around 84% were seen once. The specimen was CD4+ or CD8+ T cells sorted from blood, collected in a trial of the OX40 agonist ivuxolimab. The receptor was isolated from an adult with an advanced solid tumor such as melanoma, head and neck, liver or kidney cancer. V and J are TRBV5-4 and TRBJ2-5, with D possibly matching TRBD2 (5 bases). The CDR3 bases are TGTGCCAGCAGCCCGATGCTAGCAAGCCAAGAGACCCAGTACTTC. The encoded protein is CASSPMLASQETQYF.